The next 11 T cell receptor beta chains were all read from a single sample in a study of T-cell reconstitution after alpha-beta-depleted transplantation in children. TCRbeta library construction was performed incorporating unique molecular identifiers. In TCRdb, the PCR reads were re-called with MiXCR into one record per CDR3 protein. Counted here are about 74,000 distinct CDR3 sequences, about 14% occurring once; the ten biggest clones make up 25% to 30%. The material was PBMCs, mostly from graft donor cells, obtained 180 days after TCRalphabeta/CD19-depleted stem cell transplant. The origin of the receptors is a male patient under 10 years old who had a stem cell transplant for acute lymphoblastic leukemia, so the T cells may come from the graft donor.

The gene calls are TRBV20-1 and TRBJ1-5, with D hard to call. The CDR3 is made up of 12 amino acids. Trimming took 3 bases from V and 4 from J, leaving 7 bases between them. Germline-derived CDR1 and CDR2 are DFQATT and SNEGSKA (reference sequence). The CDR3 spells CSARPRNQPQHF. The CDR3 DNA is TGCAGTGCTAGGCCCCGAAATCAGCCCCAGCATTTT.

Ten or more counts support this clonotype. DNA for the CDR3: TGTGCCAGCAGCCCGGGACAGGGGGCCGGATCCATTCAGTACTTC. This translates into CASSPGQGAGSIQYF. The chain combines TRBV12-3 or TRBV12-4 with TRBJ2-4; 12 bases agree with TRBD1. The V segment lost 6 bases and the J segment 9 bases; nucleotides outside the gene matches: 9. The CDR3 runs to 15 residues.

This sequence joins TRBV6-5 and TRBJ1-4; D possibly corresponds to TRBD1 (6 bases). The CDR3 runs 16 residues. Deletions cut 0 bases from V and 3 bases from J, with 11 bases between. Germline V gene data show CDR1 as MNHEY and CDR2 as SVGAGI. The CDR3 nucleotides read TGTGCCAGCAGTTACTCCGGGGGGGGGCCTAATGAAAAACTGTTTTTT. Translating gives CASSYSGGGPNEKLFF.

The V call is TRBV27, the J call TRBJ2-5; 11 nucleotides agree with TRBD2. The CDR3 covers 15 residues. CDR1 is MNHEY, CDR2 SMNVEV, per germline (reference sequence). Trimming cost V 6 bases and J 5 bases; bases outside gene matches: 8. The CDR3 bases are TGTGCCAGCAGCTCCCGACTAGCGGGGTGGGAGACCCAGTACTTC. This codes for CASSSRLAGWETQYF.

CDR3 bases: TGCGCCAGCAGCCAAGATATCAGGGGAGCCTCTGGAAACACCATATATTTT. Its protein product is CASSQDIRGASGNTIYF. This chain uses TRBV4-1 with TRBJ1-3; possibly TRBD1 for D (6 bases). Trimming shortened V by 0 bases and J by 0 bases, and 12 bases separated the two germline ends. Germline values: CDR1 MGHRA, CDR2 YSYEKL. The CDR3 consists of 17 residues.

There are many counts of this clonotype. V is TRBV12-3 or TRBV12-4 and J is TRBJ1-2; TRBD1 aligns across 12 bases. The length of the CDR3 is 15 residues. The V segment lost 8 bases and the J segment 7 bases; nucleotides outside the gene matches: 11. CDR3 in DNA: TGTGCCAGCCTTTTACCGGGGACAGGGGGCGGTGGCTACACCTTC. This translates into CASLLPGTGGGGYTF.

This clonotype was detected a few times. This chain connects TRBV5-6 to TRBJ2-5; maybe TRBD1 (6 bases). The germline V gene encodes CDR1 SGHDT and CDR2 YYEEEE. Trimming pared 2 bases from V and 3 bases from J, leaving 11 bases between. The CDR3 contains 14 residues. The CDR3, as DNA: TGTGCCAGCAGCTTATACAGGGTTGAAGAGACCCAGTACTTC. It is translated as CASSLYRVEETQYF.

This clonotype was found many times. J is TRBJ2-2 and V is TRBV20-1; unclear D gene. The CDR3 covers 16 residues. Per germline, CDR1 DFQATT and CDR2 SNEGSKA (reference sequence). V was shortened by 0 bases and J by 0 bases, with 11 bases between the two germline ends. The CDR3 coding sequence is TGCAGTGCTAGAGATCGGGTTAGACCGAACACCGGGGAGCTGTTTTTT. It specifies CSARDRVRPNTGELFF.

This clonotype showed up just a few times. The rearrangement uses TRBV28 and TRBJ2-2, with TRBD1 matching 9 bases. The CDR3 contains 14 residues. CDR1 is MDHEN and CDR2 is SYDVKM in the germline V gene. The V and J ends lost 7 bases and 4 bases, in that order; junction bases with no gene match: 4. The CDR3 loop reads CASTTGGATGELFF. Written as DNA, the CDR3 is TGTGCCAGCACGACAGGGGGGGCCACCGGGGAGCTGTTTTTT.

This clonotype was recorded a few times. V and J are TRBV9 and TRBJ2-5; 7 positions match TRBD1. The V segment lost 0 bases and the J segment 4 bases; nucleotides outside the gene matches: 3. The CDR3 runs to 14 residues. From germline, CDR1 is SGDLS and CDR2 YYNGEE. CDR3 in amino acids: CASSVATGRETQYF. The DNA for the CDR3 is TGTGCCAGCAGCGTAGCGACAGGGAGAGAGACCCAGTACTTC.

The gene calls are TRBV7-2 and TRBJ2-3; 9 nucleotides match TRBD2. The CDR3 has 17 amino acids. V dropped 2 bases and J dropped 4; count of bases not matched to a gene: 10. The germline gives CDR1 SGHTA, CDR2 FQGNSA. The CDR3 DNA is TGTGCCAGCAGCTTAAAAACTAGCGGGCCCCCCCCAGATACGCAGTATTTT. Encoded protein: CASSLKTSGPPPDTQYF.